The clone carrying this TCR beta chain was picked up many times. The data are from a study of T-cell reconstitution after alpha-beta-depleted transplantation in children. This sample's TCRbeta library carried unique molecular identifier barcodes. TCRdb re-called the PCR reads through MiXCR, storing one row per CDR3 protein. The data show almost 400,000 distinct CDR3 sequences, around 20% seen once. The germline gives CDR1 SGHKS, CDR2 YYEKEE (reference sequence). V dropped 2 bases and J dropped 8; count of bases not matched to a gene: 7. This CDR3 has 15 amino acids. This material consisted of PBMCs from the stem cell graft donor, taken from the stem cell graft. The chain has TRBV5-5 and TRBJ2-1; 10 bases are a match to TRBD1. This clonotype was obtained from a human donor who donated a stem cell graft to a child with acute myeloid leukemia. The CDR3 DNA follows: TGTGCCAGCAGCTTAAGACAGGGGGCTGGGGATGAGCAGTTCTTC. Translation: CASSLRQGAGDEQFF. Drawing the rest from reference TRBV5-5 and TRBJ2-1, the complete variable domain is DAGVTQSPTHLIKTRGQQVTLRCSPISGHKSVSWYQQVLGQGPQFIFQYYEKEERGRGNFPDRFSARQFPNYSSELNVNALLLGDSALYLCASSLRQGAGDEQFFGPGTRLTVL.